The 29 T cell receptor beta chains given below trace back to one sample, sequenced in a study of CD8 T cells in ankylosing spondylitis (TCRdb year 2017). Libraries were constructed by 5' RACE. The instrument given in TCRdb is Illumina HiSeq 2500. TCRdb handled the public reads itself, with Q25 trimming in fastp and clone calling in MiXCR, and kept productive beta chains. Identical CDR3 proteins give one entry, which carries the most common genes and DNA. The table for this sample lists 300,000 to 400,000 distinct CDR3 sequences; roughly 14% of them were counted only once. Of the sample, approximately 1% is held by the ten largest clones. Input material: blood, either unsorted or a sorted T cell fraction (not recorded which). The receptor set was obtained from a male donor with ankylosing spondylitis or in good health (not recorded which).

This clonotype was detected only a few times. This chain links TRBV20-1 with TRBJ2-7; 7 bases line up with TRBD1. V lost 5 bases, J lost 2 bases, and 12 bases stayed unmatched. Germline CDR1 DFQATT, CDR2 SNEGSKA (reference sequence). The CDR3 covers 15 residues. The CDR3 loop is CSALRRDRSTYEQYF. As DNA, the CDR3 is TGCAGTGCTCTACGTCGGGACAGATCAACCTACGAGCAGTACTTC.

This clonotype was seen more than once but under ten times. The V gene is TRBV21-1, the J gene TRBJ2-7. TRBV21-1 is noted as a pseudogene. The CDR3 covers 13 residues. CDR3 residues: CASSKGTAYEQYF. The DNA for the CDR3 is TGTGCCAGCAGCAAAGGCACAGCCTACGAGCAGTACTTC.

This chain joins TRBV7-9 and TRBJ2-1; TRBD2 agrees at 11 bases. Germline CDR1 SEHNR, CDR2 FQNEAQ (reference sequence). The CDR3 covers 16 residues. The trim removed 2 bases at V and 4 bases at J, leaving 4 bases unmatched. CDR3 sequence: CASSLTASGGYNEQFF. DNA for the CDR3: TGTGCCAGCAGCTTAACGGCTAGCGGGGGGTACAATGAGCAGTTCTTC.

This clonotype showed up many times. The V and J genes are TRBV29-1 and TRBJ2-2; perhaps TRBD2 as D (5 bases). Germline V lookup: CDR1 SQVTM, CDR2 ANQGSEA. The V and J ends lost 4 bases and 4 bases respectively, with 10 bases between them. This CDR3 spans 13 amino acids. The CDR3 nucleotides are TGCAGCGTTGCCGGGGATTCCACCGGGGAGCTGTTTTTT. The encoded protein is CSVAGDSTGELFF.

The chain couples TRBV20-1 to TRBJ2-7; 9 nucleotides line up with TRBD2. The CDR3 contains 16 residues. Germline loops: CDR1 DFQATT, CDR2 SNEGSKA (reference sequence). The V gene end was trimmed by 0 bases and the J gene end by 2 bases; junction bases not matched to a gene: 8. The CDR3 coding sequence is TGCAGTGCTAGAGACCCGGGGGGACTAGCAACCTACGAGCAGTACTTC. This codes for CSARDPGGLATYEQYF.

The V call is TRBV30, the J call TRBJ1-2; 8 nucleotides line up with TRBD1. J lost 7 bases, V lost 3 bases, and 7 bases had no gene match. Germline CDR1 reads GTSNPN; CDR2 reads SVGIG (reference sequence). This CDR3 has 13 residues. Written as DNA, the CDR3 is TGTGCCTGGAGCCGAGACAGGGGAGGTGGCTACACCTTC. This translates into CAWSRDRGGGYTF.

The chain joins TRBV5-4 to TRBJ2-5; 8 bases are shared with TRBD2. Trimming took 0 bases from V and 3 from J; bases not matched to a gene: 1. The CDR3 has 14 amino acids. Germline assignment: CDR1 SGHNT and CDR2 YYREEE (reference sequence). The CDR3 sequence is CASSLGLAKETQYF. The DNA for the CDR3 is TGTGCCAGCAGCTTGGGACTAGCGAAAGAGACCCAGTACTTC.

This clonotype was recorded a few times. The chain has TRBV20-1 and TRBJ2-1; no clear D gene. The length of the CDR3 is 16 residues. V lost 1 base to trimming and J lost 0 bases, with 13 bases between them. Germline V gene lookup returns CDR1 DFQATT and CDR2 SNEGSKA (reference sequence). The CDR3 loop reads CSARGARLSSYNEQFF. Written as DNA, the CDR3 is TGCAGTGCTAGAGGAGCCCGACTTAGCTCCTACAATGAGCAGTTCTTC.

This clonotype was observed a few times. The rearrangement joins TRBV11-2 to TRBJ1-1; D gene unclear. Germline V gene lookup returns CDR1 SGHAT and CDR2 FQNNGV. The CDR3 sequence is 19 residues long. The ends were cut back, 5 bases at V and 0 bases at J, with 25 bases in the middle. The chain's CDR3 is CASSVSLWGGYTMNTEAFF. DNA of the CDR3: TGTGCCAGCAGCGTCAGCCTGTGGGGAGGGTATACAATGAACACTGAAGCTTTCTTT.

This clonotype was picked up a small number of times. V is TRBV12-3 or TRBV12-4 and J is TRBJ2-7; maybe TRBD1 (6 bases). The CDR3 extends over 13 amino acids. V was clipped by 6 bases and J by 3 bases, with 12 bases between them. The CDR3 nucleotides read TGTGCCAGCAGCCGGGACACCGGCTACGAGCAGTACTTC. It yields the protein CASSRDTGYEQYF.

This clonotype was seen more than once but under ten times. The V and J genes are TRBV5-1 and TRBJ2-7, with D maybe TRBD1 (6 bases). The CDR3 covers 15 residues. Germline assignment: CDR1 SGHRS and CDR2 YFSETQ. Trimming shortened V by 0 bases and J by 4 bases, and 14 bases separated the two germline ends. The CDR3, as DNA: TGCGCCAGCAGCTTGGAGGGGCTGGGGGCGTACGAGCAGTACTTC. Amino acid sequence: CASSLEGLGAYEQYF. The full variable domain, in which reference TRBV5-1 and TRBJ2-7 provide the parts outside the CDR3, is KAGVTQTPRYLIKTRGQQVTLSCSPISGHRSVSWYQQTPGQGLQFLFEYFSETQRNKGNFPGRFSGRQFSNSRSEMNVSTLELGDSALYLCASSLEGLGAYEQYFGPGTRLTVT.

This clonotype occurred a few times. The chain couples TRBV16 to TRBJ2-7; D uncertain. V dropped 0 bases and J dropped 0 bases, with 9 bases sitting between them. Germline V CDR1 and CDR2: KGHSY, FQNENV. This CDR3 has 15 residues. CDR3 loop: CASSQSGQRSYEQYF. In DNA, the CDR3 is TGTGCCAGCAGCCAATCAGGGCAGCGCTCCTACGAGCAGTACTTC.

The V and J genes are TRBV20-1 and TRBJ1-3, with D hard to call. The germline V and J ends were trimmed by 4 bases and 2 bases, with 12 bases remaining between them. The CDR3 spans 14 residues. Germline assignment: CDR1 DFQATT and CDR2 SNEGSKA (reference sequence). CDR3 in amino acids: CSATQPGAGNTIYF. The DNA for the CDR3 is TGCAGTGCTACGCAACCGGGAGCTGGAAACACCATATATTTT.

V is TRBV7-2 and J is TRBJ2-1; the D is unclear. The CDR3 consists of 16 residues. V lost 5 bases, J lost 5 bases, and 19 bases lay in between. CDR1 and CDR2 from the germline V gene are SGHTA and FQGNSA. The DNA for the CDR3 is TGTGCCAGCAGCCCAGCTGGTCCCCGAGATAACAATGAGCAGTTCTTC. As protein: CASSPAGPRDNNEQFF.

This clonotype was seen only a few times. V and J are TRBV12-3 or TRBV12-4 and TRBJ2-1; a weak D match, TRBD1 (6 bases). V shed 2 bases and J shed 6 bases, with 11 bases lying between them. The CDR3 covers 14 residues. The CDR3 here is CASSLLRTANEQFF. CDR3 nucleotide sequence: TGTGCCAGCAGTTTATTAAGGACAGCCAATGAGCAGTTCTTC.

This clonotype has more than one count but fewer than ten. CDR3 DNA sequence: TGCGCCAGCAGCTTGGGACAGGGTGGGTGGAATGAGCAGTTCTTC. As protein: CASSLGQGGWNEQFF. The rearrangement uses TRBV5-1 and TRBJ2-1, with 7 positions matching TRBD1. The CDR3 covers 15 residues. The trim removed 0 bases at V and 7 bases at J, leaving 7 bases unmatched. Germline V gene sequence: CDR1 SGHRS, CDR2 YFSETQ.

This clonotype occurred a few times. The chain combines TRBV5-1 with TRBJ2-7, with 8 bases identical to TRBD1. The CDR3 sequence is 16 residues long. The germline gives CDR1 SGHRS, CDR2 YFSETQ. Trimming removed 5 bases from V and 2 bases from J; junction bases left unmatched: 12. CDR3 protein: CASRAGTGGETYEQYF. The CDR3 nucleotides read TGCGCCAGCAGGGCCGGGACAGGCGGCGAAACCTACGAGCAGTACTTC. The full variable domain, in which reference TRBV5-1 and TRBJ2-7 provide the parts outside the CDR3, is KAGVTQTPRYLIKTRGQQVTLSCSPISGHRSVSWYQQTPGQGLQFLFEYFSETQRNKGNFPGRFSGRQFSNSRSEMNVSTLELGDSALYLCASRAGTGGETYEQYFGPGTRLTVT.

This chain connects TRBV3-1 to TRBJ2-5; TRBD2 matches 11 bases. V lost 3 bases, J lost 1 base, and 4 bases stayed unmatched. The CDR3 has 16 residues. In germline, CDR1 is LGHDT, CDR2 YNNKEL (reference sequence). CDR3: CASSHSGTSGQETQYF. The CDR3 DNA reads TGTGCCAGCAGCCATTCCGGGACTAGCGGCCAAGAGACCCAGTACTTC.

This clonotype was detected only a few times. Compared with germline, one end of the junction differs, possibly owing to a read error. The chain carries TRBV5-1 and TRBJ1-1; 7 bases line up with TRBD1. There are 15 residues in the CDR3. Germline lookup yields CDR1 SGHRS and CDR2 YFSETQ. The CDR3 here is CASSGGQVGNNEAFF. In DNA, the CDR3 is TGCGCCAGCAGCGGAGGACAGGTCGGGAACAATGAAGCTTTCTTT. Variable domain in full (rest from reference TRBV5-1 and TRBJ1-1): KAGVTQTPRYLIKTRGQQVTLSCSPISGHRSVSWYQQTPGQGLQFLFEYFSETQRNKGNFPGRFSGRQFSNSRSEMNVSTLELGDSALYLCASSGGQVGNNEAFFGQGTRLTVV.

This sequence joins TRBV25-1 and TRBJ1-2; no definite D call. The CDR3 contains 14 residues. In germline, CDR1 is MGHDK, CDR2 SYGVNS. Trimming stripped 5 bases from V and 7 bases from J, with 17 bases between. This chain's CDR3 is CASSPSDVWGGYTF. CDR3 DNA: TGTGCCAGCAGTCCCAGCGATGTCTGGGGTGGCTACACCTTC.

The CDR3 is CASSSTKSDTQYF. CDR3 nucleotides: TGTGCCAGCAGCTCAACTAAGTCAGATACGCAGTATTTT. V gene TRBV3-1 combines with J gene TRBJ2-3; D call uncertain. From germline, CDR1 is LGHDT and CDR2 YNNKEL (reference sequence). The CDR3 is 13 amino acids. Trimming removed 5 bases from V and 4 bases from J, with 10 bases in between.

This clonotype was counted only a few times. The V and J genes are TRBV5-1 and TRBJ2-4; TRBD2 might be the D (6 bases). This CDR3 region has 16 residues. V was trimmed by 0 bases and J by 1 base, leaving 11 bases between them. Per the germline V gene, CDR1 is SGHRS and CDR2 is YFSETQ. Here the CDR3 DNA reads TGCGCCAGCAGCTTGGAGTTCCGGGGGGCCAAAAACATTCAGTACTTC. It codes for CASSLEFRGAKNIQYF.

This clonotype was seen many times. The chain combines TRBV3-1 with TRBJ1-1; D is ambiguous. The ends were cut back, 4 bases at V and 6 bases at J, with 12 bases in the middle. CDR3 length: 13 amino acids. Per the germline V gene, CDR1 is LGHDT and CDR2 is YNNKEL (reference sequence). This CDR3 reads CASSPRLRAEAFF. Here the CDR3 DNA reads TGTGCCAGCAGCCCACGGCTCCGGGCTGAAGCTTTCTTT.

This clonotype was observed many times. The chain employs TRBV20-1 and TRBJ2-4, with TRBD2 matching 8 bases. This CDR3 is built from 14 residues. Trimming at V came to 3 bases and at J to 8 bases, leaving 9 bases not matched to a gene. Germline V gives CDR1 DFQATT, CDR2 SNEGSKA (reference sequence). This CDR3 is CSASAGTRVDIQYF. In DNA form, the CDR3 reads TGCAGTGCTAGCGCCGGGACTAGGGTAGACATTCAGTACTTC.

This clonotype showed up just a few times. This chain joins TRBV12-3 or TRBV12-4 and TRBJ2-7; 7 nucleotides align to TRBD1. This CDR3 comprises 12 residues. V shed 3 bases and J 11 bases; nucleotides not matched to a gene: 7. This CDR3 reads CASSFRQGSKYF. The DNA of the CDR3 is TGTGCCAGCAGTTTTCGACAGGGATCCAAGTACTTC.

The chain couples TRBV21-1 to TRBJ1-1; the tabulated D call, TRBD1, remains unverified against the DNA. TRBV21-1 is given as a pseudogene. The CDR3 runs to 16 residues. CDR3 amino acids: CASSNYKDRGNTEAFF. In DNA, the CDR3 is TGTGCCAGCAGCAACTACAAGGACAGGGGGAACACTGAAGCTTTCTTT.

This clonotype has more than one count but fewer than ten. The DNA for the CDR3 is TGTGCCAGCAGCCAAGATTCCGGGCTAGGGGGCTACACCTTC. Translation gives CASSQDSGLGGYTF. This chain links TRBV4-2 with TRBJ1-2, with D unclear. Germline V gene lookup returns CDR1 LGHNA and CDR2 YNFKEQ. The V and J ends lost 0 bases and 8 bases respectively, with 13 bases between them. The CDR3 spans 14 residues.

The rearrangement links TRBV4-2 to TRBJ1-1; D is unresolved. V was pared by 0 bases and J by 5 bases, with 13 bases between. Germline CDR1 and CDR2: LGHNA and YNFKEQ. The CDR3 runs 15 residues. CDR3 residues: CASSQEGFGVTEAFF. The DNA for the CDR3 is TGTGCCAGCAGCCAAGAGGGGTTTGGGGTAACTGAAGCTTTCTTT.

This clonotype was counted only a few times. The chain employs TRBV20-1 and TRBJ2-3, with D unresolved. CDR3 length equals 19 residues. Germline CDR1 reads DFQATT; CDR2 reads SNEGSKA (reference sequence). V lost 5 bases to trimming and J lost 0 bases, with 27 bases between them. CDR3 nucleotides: TGCAGTGCTCCGCCGGGCCACAGCCGACGACTCCTTAGCACAGATACGCAGTATTTT. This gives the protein CSAPPGHSRRLLSTDTQYF.